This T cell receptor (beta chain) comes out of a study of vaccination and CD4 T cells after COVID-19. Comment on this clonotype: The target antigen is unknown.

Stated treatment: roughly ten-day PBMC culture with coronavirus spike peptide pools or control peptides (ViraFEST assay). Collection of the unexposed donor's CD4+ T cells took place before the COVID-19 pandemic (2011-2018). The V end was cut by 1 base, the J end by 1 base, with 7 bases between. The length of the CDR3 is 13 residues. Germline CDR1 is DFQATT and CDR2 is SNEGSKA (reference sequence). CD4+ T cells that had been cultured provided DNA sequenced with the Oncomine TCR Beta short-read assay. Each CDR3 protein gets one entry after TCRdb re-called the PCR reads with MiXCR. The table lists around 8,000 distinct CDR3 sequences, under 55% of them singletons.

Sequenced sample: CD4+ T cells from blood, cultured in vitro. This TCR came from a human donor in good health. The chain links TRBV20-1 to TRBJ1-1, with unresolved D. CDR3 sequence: CSARAGTNTEAFF. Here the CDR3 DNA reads TGCAGTGCTAGAGCAGGCACGAACACTGAAGCTTTCTTT.